These 14 T cell receptor beta chains originate from one sample sequenced in a study of control samples from healthy donors and cancer patients. Profiled with immunoSEQ multiplex PCR; TCRdb holds only in-frame clones, not every one. The repertoire holds 53,000 or so clones, with around 90% as singletons. Sequences were obtained from PBMCs. The receptor set was obtained from a man aged 60 to 69 with head and neck cancer.

This chain links TRBV28 with TRBJ1-2; D might be TRBD1 (5 bases). The CDR3 totals 16 residues. With 1 base removed from V and 8 bases from J, the gap between germline ends came to 20 bases. CDR1 and CDR2 from the germline V gene are MDHEN and SYDVKM. The CDR3 here is CASSLSRGVQSDGYTF. CDR3 bases: TGTGCCAGCAGTTTATCTAGGGGAGTTCAGTCCGACGGCTACACCTTC.

V is TRBV27 and J is TRBJ2-3; unclear D gene. The CDR3 contains 13 residues. The germline V gene has CDR1 MNHEY and CDR2 SMNVEV (reference sequence). V lost 5 bases and J 0 bases, leaving 6 bases between the germline ends. DNA of the CDR3: TGTGCCAGCAGTCCCCCTAGCACAGATACGCAGTATTTT. The encoded protein is CASSPPSTDTQYF.

The J gene is TRBJ1-1, the V gene TRBV19, with D possibly being TRBD1 (6 bases). Germline CDR1 LNHDA, CDR2 SQIVND (reference sequence). The CDR3 runs to 14 residues. The V end lost 6 bases, the J end lost 5 bases, and 16 bases lay between the germline ends. The CDR3 is CASSTGQMRTEAFF. In DNA form, the CDR3 reads TGTGCCAGTAGCACCGGACAGATGAGAACTGAAGCTTTCTTT.

The gene calls are TRBV10-1 and TRBJ2-3, with D perhaps TRBD2 (7 bases). CDR1 is WNHNN, CDR2 SYGVQD, per germline (reference sequence). There are 16 residues in the CDR3. The V end lost 1 base, the J end lost 1 base, and 12 bases lay between the germline ends. CDR3 sequence: CASSELGGGRTDTQYF. In DNA form, the CDR3 reads TGCGCCAGCAGTGAGTTGGGGGGGGGCCGCACAGATACGCAGTATTTT.

Only one count was recorded for this clone. The chain has TRBV21-1 and TRBJ2-7. TRBV21-1 is annotated as a pseudogene. This CDR3 comprises 17 residues. The CDR3 DNA sequence: TGTGCCAGCAGCAAACTCCCTCGGGGCCCCCCTTGCTACGAGCAGTACTTC. The encoded protein is CASSKLPRGPPCYEQYF.

This rearrangement joins TRBV3-1 (or the pseudogene TRBV3-2) to TRBJ2-3; D may be TRBD1 or TRBD2 (5 bases each). V was clipped by 1 base and J by 8 bases, with 10 bases between them. Germline CDR1 reads LGHDT; CDR2 reads YNNKEL (reference sequence). The length of the CDR3 is 13 residues. DNA of the CDR3: TGTGCCAGCAGCCAAGGTCCAGGGAGTACGCAGTATTTT. Amino acids: CASSQGPGSTQYF.

The chain uses TRBV30 and TRBJ2-2; the D gene is possibly TRBD1 (6 bases). Germline CDR1 and CDR2: GTSNPN and SVGIG (reference sequence). The CDR3 length is 19 residues. V was cut by 0 bases and J by 6 bases, with 26 bases left in between. The CDR3 sequence is CAWSVKDLSGGRRAGELFF. CDR3 DNA sequence: TGTGCCTGGAGTGTAAAAGACTTGAGTGGGGGCCGAAGGGCCGGGGAGCTGTTTTTT.

This clone was counted a single time. The chain joins TRBV11-1 to TRBJ2-3; the D is unclear. Trimming pared 5 bases from V and 4 bases from J, leaving 10 bases between. The CDR3 spans 13 residues. The V gene's germline CDR1 is SGHAT and CDR2 FQDESV (reference sequence). CDR3 nucleotide sequence: TGTGCCAGCAGCGCCAGACCCCCAGATACGCAGTATTTT. Its translation: CASSARPPDTQYF.

The chain employs TRBV5-1 and TRBJ2-1; 9 bases match TRBD1. The V gene's germline CDR1 is SGHRS and CDR2 YFSETQ. Unmatched junction bases numbered 10, after V lost 0 bases and J lost 6 bases. CDR3 length equals 17 residues. Written as DNA, the CDR3 is TGCGCCAGCAGCTTGGAACCAACAGGGGGCTGGGGCAATGAGCAGTTCTTC. Amino acids: CASSLEPTGGWGNEQFF.

A word on this clone: One end of the junction varies from germline; a read error may be responsible. The rearrangement links TRBV7-2 to TRBJ2-7; TRBD2 matches at 12 bases. CDR1 and CDR2 (germline): SGHTA, FQGNSA. CDR3 length: 16 amino acids. CDR3 coding DNA: TGTGCCAGCAGCCTAGCGGGAGGGCCGAAGAGTTACGAGCAGTACTTC. The encoded protein is CASSLAGGPKSYEQYF.

The V and J genes are TRBV6-2 or TRBV6-3 and TRBJ2-5, with D possibly matching TRBD2 (6 bases). Germline V gives CDR1 MNHEY, CDR2 SVGEGT. The CDR3 loop spans 16 amino acids. With 3 bases removed from V and 2 bases from J, the gap between germline ends came to 16 bases. The CDR3 DNA is TGTGCCAGCAGTTATCTGCTTGGCGGGGCACAAGAGACCCAGTACTTC. Amino acids: CASSYLLGGAQETQYF.

The chain recombines TRBV24-1 with TRBJ2-2; TRBD2 is a possible D gene (6 bases). Trimming stripped 4 bases from V and 2 bases from J, with 13 bases between. This CDR3 spans 16 amino acids. Germline values: CDR1 KGHDR, CDR2 SFDVKD. The CDR3 spells CATSEGSGGNTGELFF. In DNA, the CDR3 is TGTGCCACCAGTGAAGGTAGCGGAGGTAACACCGGGGAGCTGTTTTTT.

J is TRBJ2-2 and V is TRBV7-2, with D possibly being TRBD2 (5 bases). The CDR3 has 14 residues. Germline V lookup: CDR1 SGHTA, CDR2 FQGNSA. Trimming removed 4 bases from V and 4 bases from J, with 10 bases in between. In DNA form, the CDR3 reads TGTGCCAGCAGCTCCGCGGGTGGCACCGGGGAGCTGTTTTTT. This translates into CASSSAGGTGELFF.

The V gene is TRBV28, the J gene TRBJ1-1; 8 positions match TRBD1. The CDR3 is 15 residues long. Germline V gene sequence: CDR1 MDHEN, CDR2 SYDVKM. V lost 5 bases, J lost 4 bases, and 9 bases stayed unmatched. CDR3 coding DNA: TGTGCCAGCAGTCAAACTACAGGGGGGGGCACTGAAGCTTTCTTT. This codes for CASSQTTGGGTEAFF.